This record looks at one TCR beta chain sequence and its context. These data belong to a study of blood T cell repertoires in COVID-19. In the study overall: From T cells, B-cell-depleted T cells, or PBMCs came the material, which was cDNA or gDNA.

Germline V gives CDR1 MNHNS, CDR2 SASEGT. V was clipped by 3 bases and J by 1 base; unmatched bases: 5. CDR3 length: 16 amino acids. Produced via immunoSEQ multiplex PCR; TCRdb's table is partial and in-frame only. The sample includes 250,000 to 350,000 clones, around 90% of them seen just once. Sample: peripheral blood. The clonotype originates from a woman aged 40 to 50 who had recovered from COVID-19. The rearrangement uses TRBV6-1 and TRBJ2-3, with TRBD2 matching 9 bases. The CDR3 region is CASSERLAGRTDTQYF. The CDR3 DNA follows: TGTGCCAGCAGTGAGAGGCTAGCGGGGCGCACAGATACGCAGTATTTT.